This T cell receptor beta chain was recovered during a study of long-term antiretroviral therapy in people with HIV. Findings and limits, study-wide: Investigators report no available data on ART adherence, viral resistance or therapy changes.

Comments on this clone: The antigen remains undetermined.

At survey level, the immunoSEQ assay was run in its v3.0 version. Clones were read by immunoSEQ multiplex PCR, and TCRdb kept only the in-frame ones, dropping some. The sample lists 20,000 to 25,000 clones; 80% to 90% were seen once. The specimen was unsorted PBMCs, collected 3 years after starting antiretroviral therapy. This TCR came from a man aged 18 to 29 with HIV.

In DNA form, the CDR3 reads TGTGCCAGCAGCTTAGCGTCGGTTAGCGGTCTCTACAATGAGCAGTTCTTC. Its protein is CASSLASVSGLYNEQFF. The chain has TRBV7-9 and TRBJ2-1, with a tentative D call TRBD2 (6 bases). Germline V gene data show CDR1 as SEHNR and CDR2 as FQNEAQ (reference sequence). This CDR3 is 17 amino acids long. The V and J ends lost 0 bases and 3 bases respectively, with 15 bases between them.